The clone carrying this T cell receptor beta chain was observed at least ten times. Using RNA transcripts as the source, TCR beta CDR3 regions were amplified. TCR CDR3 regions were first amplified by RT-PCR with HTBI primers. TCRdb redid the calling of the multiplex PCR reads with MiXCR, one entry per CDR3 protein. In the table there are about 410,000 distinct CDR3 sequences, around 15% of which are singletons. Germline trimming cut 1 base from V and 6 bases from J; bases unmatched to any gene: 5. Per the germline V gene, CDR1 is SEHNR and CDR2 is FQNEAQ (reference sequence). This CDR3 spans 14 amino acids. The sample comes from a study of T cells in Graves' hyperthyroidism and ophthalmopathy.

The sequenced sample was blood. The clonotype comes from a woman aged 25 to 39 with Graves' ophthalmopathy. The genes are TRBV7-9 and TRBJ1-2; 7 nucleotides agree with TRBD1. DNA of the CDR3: TGTGCCAGCAGCTTAGTAGGGGGCGGACATGGCTACACCTTC. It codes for CASSLVGGGHGYTF.